The sequence of this T cell receptor (beta chain) was determined in a study of T cells in Graves' hyperthyroidism and ophthalmopathy. The study's findings and limits: Most clonotypes expanded in thyroid above 0.001 were likewise present in blood. Patients with ophthalmopathy were separated from those with stable hyperthyroidism by a 13 V-J model.

Hyperthyroidism in the patients, aged 18 to 65, was newly diagnosed and under 2 months in duration. Diagnosis rested on symptoms, serum thyroxine and TRAb, thyroid ultrasound, and orbital computed tomography. This clonotype was detected a few times. As yet, its antigen is unknown. V was pared by 4 bases and J by 7 bases, with 11 bases between. Germline V lookup: CDR1 MNHNY, CDR2 SVGAGI (reference sequence). The CDR3 is 14 amino acids. The TCR beta CDR3 regions underwent amplification using RNA transcripts as the source. TCR CDR3 regions were first amplified by RT-PCR with HTBI primers. TCRdb re-analysed the multiplex PCR reads in MiXCR, keeping a single row per CDR3 protein. The table records 600,000 or so distinct CDR3 sequences, roughly 50% of them present only once.

Sequencing used peripheral blood or thyroid tissue (not recorded which). The chain uses TRBV6-6 and TRBJ1-6, with a tentative D call TRBD1 (6 bases). The TCR comes from a woman between 18 and 29 years old with Graves' hyperthyroidism. CDR3: CASSFRQGNSPLHF. Here the CDR3 DNA reads TGTGCCAGCAGTTTTAGGCAGGGGAATTCACCCCTCCACTTT.